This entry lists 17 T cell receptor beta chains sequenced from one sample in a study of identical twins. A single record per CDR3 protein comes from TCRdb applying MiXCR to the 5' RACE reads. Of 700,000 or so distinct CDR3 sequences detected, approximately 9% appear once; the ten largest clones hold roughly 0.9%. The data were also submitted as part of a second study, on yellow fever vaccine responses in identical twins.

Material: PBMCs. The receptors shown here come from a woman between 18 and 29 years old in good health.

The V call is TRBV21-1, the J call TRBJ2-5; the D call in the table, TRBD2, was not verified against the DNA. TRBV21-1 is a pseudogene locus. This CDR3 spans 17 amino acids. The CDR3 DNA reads TGTGCCAGCAGCAAAGTTACATCGGGAGGGCCCGGGGAGACCCAGTACTTC. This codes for CASSKVTSGGPGETQYF.

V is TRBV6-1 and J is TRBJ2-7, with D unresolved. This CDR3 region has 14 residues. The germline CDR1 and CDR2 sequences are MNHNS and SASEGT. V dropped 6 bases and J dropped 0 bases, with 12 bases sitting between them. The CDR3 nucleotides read TGTGCCAGCAGCTCACCGGGTCCCTCCTACGAGCAGTACTTC. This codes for CASSSPGPSYEQYF.

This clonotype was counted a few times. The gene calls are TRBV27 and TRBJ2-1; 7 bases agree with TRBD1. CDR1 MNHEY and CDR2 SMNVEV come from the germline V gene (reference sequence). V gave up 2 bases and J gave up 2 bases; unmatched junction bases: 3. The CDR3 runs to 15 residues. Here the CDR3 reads CASSLGTAPYNEQFF. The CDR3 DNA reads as TGTGCCAGCAGTTTAGGGACAGCACCCTACAATGAGCAGTTCTTC.

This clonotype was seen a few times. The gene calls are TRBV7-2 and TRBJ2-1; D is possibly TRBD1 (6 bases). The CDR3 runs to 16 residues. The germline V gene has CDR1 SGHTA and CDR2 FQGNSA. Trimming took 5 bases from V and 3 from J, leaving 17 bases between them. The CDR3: CASSTTGPSLYNEQFF. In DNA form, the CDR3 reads TGTGCCAGCAGCACCACAGGGCCTAGCCTCTACAATGAGCAGTTCTTC.

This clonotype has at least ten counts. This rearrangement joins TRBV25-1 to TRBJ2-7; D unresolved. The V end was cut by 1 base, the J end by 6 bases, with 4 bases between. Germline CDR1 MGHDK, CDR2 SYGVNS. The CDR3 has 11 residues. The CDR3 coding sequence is TGTGCCAGCAGTGAATCGGTCGAGCAGTACTTC. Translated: CASSESVEQYF.

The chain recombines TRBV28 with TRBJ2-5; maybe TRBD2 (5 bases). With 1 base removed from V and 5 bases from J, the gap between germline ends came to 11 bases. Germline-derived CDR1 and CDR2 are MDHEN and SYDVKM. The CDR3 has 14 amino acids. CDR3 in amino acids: CASSLFVGAETQYF. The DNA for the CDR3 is TGTGCCAGCAGTTTATTCGTGGGAGCTGAGACCCAGTACTTC.

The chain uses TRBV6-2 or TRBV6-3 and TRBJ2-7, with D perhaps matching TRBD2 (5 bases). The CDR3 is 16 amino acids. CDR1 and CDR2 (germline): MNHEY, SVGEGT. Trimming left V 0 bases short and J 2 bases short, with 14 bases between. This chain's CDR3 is CASSYSPGIKTYEQYF. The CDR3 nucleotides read TGTGCCAGCAGTTACTCCCCGGGGATTAAAACCTACGAGCAGTACTTC.

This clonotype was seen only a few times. Written as DNA, the CDR3 is TGTGCCAGCAGTGCCCTACCCCTACCAGATACGCAGTATTTT. Protein product: CASSALPLPDTQYF. The chain carries TRBV2 and TRBJ2-3; D is uncertain. Germline-derived CDR1 and CDR2 are SNHLY and FYNNEI. V lost 4 bases, J lost 4 bases, and 12 bases lay in between. The CDR3 runs 14 residues.

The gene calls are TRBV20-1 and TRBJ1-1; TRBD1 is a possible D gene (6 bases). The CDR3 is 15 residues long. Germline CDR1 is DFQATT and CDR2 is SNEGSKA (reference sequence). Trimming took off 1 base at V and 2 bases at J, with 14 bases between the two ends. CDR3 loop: CSARVLGRGNTEAFF. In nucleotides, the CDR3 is TGCAGTGCTAGAGTCCTGGGCAGGGGAAACACTGAAGCTTTCTTT.

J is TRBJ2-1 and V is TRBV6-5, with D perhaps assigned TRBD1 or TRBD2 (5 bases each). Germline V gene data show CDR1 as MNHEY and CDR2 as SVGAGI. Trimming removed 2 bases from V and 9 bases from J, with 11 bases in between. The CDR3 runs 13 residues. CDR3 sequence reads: CASSYRGDREQFF. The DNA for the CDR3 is TGTGCCAGCAGTTACCGGGGCGATCGTGAGCAGTTCTTC.

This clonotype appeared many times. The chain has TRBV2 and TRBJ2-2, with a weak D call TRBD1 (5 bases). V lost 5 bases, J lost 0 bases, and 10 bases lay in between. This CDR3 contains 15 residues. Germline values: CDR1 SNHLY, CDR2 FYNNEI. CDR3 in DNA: TGTGCCAGCAGTCGAGACAGCCCGAACACCGGGGAGCTGTTTTTT. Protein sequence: CASSRDSPNTGELFF.

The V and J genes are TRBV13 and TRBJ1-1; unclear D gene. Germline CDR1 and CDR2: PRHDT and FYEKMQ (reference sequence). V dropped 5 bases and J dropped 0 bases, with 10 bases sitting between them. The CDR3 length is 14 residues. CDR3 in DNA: TGTGCCAGCAGCGCCAGACTCATGAACACTGAAGCTTTCTTT. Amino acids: CASSARLMNTEAFF.

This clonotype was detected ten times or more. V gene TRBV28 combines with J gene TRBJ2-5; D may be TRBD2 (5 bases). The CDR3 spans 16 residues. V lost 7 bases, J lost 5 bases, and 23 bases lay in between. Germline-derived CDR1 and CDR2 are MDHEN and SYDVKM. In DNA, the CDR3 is TGTGCCAGCACCACGTTGGGCGGGTCCGGATGGGAGACCCAGTACTTC. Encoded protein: CASTTLGGSGWETQYF.

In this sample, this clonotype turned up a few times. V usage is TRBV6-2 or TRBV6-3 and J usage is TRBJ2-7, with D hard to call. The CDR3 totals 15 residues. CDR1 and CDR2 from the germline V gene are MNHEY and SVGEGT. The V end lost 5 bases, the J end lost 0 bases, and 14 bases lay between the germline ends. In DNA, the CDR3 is TGTGCCAGCAGTAAAGGCCTAGTGGACTCCTACGAGCAGTACTTC. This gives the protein CASSKGLVDSYEQYF.

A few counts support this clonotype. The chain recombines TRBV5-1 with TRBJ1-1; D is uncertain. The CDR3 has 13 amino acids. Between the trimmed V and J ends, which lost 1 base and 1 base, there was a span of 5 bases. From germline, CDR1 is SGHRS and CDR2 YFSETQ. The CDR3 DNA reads TGCGCCAGCAGCTTGAAGACGAACACTGAAGCTTTCTTT. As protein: CASSLKTNTEAFF.

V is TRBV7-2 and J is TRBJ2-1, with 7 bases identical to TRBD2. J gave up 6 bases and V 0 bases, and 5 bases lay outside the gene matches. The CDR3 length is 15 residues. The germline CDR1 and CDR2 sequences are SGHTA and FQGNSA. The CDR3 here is CASSLAGGLRNEQFF. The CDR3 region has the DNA TGTGCCAGCAGCTTAGCGGGAGGGCTTCGCAATGAGCAGTTCTTC.

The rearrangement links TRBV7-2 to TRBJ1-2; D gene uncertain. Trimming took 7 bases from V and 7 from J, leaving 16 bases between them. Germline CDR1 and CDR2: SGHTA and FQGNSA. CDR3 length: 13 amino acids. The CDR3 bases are TGTGCCAGCATCATGACGGGCGCCGGTGGCTACACCTTC. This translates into CASIMTGAGGYTF.